This entry lists 6 T cell receptor beta chains sequenced from one sample in a study of T-cell memory formation after mild COVID-19. TCRdb itself ran the 5' RACE reads through MiXCR, one entry per CDR3 protein. The sample records about 440,000 distinct CDR3 sequences, around 19% being singletons. Sequencing was done on a sample of PBMCs or a T cell subset sorted from them (not recorded which). The receptors were gathered from an adult woman who had mild COVID-19 (a few samples of this study predate the infection). Cell type and time point are not known.

The sample holds a few counts of this clonotype. J is TRBJ1-2 and V is TRBV11-3, with 8 bases aligning to TRBD1. With V trimmed by 4 bases and J by 2 bases, 6 bases remained unmatched. Germline CDR1 reads SGHNT; CDR2 reads YENEEA. The CDR3 runs to 15 residues. CDR3 region: CASSSGQGSNYGYTF. The CDR3 nucleotides read TGTGCCAGCAGCTCAGGACAGGGTTCAAACTATGGCTACACCTTC. Using reference TRBV11-3 and TRBJ1-2 for the parts outside the CDR3, the full variable domain is EAGVVQSPRYKIIEKKQPVAFWCNPISGHNTLYWYLQNLGQGPELLIRYENEEAVDDSQLPKDRFSAERLKGVDSTLKIQPAELGDSAVYLCASSSGQGSNYGYTFGSGTRLTVV.

This chain joins TRBV28 and TRBJ2-7; no clear D gene. The CDR3 contains 11 residues. Per the germline V gene, CDR1 is MDHEN and CDR2 is SYDVKM. V dropped 8 bases and J dropped 4 bases, with 9 bases sitting between them. Here the CDR3 DNA reads TGTGCCAGCGGGTTGATATACGAGCAGTACTTC. This gives the protein CASGLIYEQYF.

The chain carries TRBV9 and TRBJ1-1, with D perhaps matching TRBD1 (5 bases). V was cut by 2 bases and J by 3 bases, with 8 bases left in between. This CDR3 contains 13 residues. Germline-derived CDR1 and CDR2 are SGDLS and YYNGEE. In DNA form, the CDR3 reads TGTGCCAGCAGCGTCGGCAGGGACACTGAAGCTTTCTTT. Translation: CASSVGRDTEAFF.

This chain uses TRBV19 with TRBJ2-5; D might be TRBD1 (5 bases). Looked up from germline, CDR1 is LNHDA and CDR2 is SQIVND (reference sequence). The V end lost 3 bases, the J end lost 4 bases, and 9 bases lay between the germline ends. The CDR3 runs to 13 residues. The CDR3 region has the DNA TGTGCCAGTAGTATCGGACAACGAGAGACCCAGTACTTC. Encoded protein: CASSIGQRETQYF.

The chain couples TRBV6-2 or TRBV6-3 to TRBJ1-5, with D tentatively TRBD1 (6 bases). CDR3 size: 14 residues. Between the trimmed V and J ends, which lost 5 bases and 1 base, there was a span of 9 bases. CDR1 and CDR2 (germline): MNHEY, SVGEGT. Written as DNA, the CDR3 is TGTGCCAGCAGTCGGACAGCCAGCAATCAGCCCCAGCATTTT. This encodes CASSRTASNQPQHF.

This clonotype was counted between two and nine times. The J gene is TRBJ2-1, the V gene TRBV12-3 or TRBV12-4; TRBD1 agrees at 8 bases. CDR3 length: 15 amino acids. V gave up 6 bases and J gave up 2 bases; unmatched junction bases: 6. The CDR3 DNA reads TGTGCCAGCAGATACGGACAGGGAACCTACAATGAGCAGTTCTTC. Amino acids: CASRYGQGTYNEQFF.